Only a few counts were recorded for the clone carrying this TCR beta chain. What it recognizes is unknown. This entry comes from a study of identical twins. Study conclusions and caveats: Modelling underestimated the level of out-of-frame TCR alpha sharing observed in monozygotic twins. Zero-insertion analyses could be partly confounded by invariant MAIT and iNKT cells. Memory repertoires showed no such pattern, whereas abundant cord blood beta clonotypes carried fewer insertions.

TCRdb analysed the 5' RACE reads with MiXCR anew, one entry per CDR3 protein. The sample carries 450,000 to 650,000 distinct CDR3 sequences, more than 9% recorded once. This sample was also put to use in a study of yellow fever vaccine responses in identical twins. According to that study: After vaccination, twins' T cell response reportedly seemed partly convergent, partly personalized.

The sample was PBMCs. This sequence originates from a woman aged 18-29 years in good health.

CDR3 residues: CASSLAGTGYYGYTF. DNA for the CDR3: TGTGCCAGCAGCTTAGCCGGGACAGGGTACTATGGCTACACCTTC. The chain is built from TRBV7-2 and TRBJ1-2; 9 bases are a match to TRBD1. The CDR3 consists of 15 residues. Germline CDR1 and CDR2: SGHTA and FQGNSA. Trimming took 0 bases from V and 3 from J; bases not matched to a gene: 2.